This TCR beta chain comes out of a study of T cell responses to AZD1222 COVID-19 vaccine. Overall study: Second doses were pooled across both intervals (about 4 or about 12 weeks).

The CDR3 covers 20 residues. J was trimmed by 7 bases and V by 5 bases; bases with no gene match: 23. The germline CDR1 and CDR2 sequences are MNHEY and SMNVEV (reference sequence). Study-wide findings and caveats: Females made up more of the donors, who were largely white British, and clonal diversity may have come out too low. The peak T cell response came first, and repertoires were sampled only after it. Compared with day 0, the breadth and depth of the Spike-specific TCR repertoire rose significantly after two doses of AZD1222.

As for this clone: Its specificity is not known.

The data were produced by immunoSEQ multiplex PCR, yet TCRdb's version contains in-frame clones alone and is incomplete. The table shows about 130,000 clones, with more than 70% occurring only once. The rearrangement joins TRBV27 to TRBJ2-2, with 9 positions matching TRBD1. This specimen was peripheral blood, taken on day 0 of AZD1222 vaccination. This clonotype was sampled from an adult in good health. The CDR3 here is CASSERGQGYPPRAVGELFF. CDR3 coding DNA: TGTGCCAGCAGTGAACGCGGACAGGGGTACCCCCCTAGGGCTGTCGGGGAGCTGTTTTTT.